These 17 T cell receptor beta chains share one sample of origin, sequenced in a study of T-cell memory formation after mild COVID-19. MiXCR was run by TCRdb on the 5' RACE reads, yielding one entry per CDR3 protein. The table includes around 150,000 distinct CDR3 sequences, 30% to 35% detected once. Material: PBMCs or a T cell subset sorted from them (not recorded which). Receptors were obtained from an adult woman who had mild COVID-19 (a few samples of this study predate the infection). Cell type and time point are not known.

This clonotype was counted between two and nine times. The CDR3 protein is CASSTPGQGPARDITEAFF. CDR3 in DNA: TGTGCCAGCTCAACGCCGGGACAGGGGCCCGCGCGGGATATTACTGAAGCTTTCTTT. This chain uses TRBV18 with TRBJ1-1; 10 nucleotides agree with TRBD1. Trimming cost V 5 bases and J 5 bases; bases outside gene matches: 20. CDR3 size: 19 residues. Germline-derived CDR1 and CDR2 are KGHSH and LQKENI.

The chain links TRBV7-9 to TRBJ2-3; perhaps TRBD1 as D (5 bases). The germline CDR1 and CDR2 sequences are SEHNR and FQNEAQ (reference sequence). The V end lost 5 bases, the J end lost 6 bases, and 18 bases lay between the germline ends. This CDR3 is built from 15 residues. CDR3 DNA sequence: TGTGCCAGCAGCCCGGTACAGGAACCAACGGATACGCAGTATTTT. Translation gives CASSPVQEPTDTQYF.

This clonotype was counted only a few times. V gene TRBV20-1 combines with J gene TRBJ1-2, with 10 positions matching TRBD1. The CDR3 has 15 residues. Per the germline V gene, CDR1 is DFQATT and CDR2 is SNEGSKA (reference sequence). V shed 2 bases, J shed 8 bases, and the junction held 11 bases outside the gene matches. DNA of the CDR3: TGCAGTGCTAGACCGGGTGGACAGGGGGTAAAAGGCTACACCTTC. Amino acids: CSARPGGQGVKGYTF.

This clonotype was found a few times. The V call is TRBV23-1, the J call TRBJ2-2, with D hard to call. TRBV23-1 is sorted into the ORF group, with uncertain function. V was pared by 0 bases and J by 2 bases, with 10 bases between. This CDR3 is built from 16 residues. The CDR3 DNA is TGCGCCAGCAGTCAATCGGATGAAAGAAACACCGGGGAGCTGTTTTTT. Translating gives CASSQSDERNTGELFF.

The table lists this clonotype with a few counts. The rearrangement links TRBV7-3 to TRBJ2-1; D is uncertain. Germline values: CDR1 SGHTA, CDR2 FQGTGA. V lost 2 bases and J lost 6, with 17 bases in between. The CDR3 runs 16 residues. The CDR3 DNA is TGTGCCAGCAGCTTAGGATCCAGTCGGGCTTTCAATGAGCAGTTCTTC. It is translated as CASSLGSSRAFNEQFF. Together with reference TRBV7-3 and TRBJ2-1, the CDR3 gives the full variable domain: GAGVSQTPSNKVTEKGKYVELRCDPISGHTALYWYRQSLGQGPEFLIYFQGTGAADDSGLPNDRFFAVRPEGSVSTLKIQRTERGDSAVYLCASSLGSSRAFNEQFFGPGTRLTVL.

This clonotype has just a few counts. V usage is TRBV29-1 and J usage is TRBJ2-7, with D perhaps matching TRBD1 (5 bases). CDR1 and CDR2 from the germline V gene are SQVTM and ANQGSEA. This CDR3 is built from 12 residues. The V and J ends lost 4 bases and 3 bases respectively, with 10 bases between them. CDR3 in DNA: TGCAGCGTTGCCCCGGACAACTACGAGCAGTACTTC. It translates to CSVAPDNYEQYF.

This clonotype has a handful of counts. The chain employs TRBV3-1 and TRBJ2-7, with 9 bases matching TRBD2. After removal of 3 bases from V and 3 bases from J, the junction contained 6 bases not matched to a gene. The germline V gene encodes CDR1 LGHDT and CDR2 YNNKEL (reference sequence). CDR3 length: 15 residues. In nucleotides, the CDR3 is TGTGCCAGCAGCCATACTAGCGGGCGTTACTACGAGCAGTACTTC. It translates to CASSHTSGRYYEQYF.

V and J are TRBV12-3 or TRBV12-4 and TRBJ1-2; no clear D gene. The V end lost 3 bases, the J end lost 3 bases, and 8 bases lay between the germline ends. CDR3 length: 13 residues. The CDR3 nucleotides read TGTGCCAGCAGTTTTGGAGCGGACTATGGCTACACCTTC. Translation gives CASSFGADYGYTF.

This clonotype came up a few times. The rearrangement joins TRBV10-3 to TRBJ1-1, with D perhaps TRBD1 (5 bases). The CDR3 is made up of 11 amino acids. Deletions cut 8 bases from V and 5 bases from J, with 9 bases between. The V gene's germline CDR1 is ENHRY and CDR2 SYGVKD. CDR3 sequence reads: CAISGSTEAFF. DNA of the CDR3: TGTGCCATCTCAGGGAGTACTGAAGCTTTCTTT.

Notes on this clonotype: A much larger clonotype is one base distant, so this may be a read error. This chain links TRBV5-4 with TRBJ2-3; the D gene is possibly TRBD1 (6 bases). This CDR3 has 12 residues. Germline V CDR1 and CDR2: SGHNT, YYREEE (reference sequence). V was trimmed by 4 bases and J by 5 bases, leaving 8 bases between them. For the CDR3, the DNA is TGTGCCAGCAGCCAAGGGGGAGATACGCAGTATTTT. This codes for CASSQGGDTQYF.

The chain uses TRBV5-1 and TRBJ2-5; 9 bases fit TRBD1. The ends lost 5 bases at V and 5 bases at J; junction bases unmatched: 10. CDR3 length: 15 amino acids. Germline CDR1 reads SGHRS; CDR2 reads YFSETQ. CDR3 bases: TGCGCCAGCAGGTCGACAGGGGGTGAGGTGGAGACCCAGTACTTC. Encoded protein: CASRSTGGEVETQYF.

This clonotype was recorded a few times. The rearrangement uses TRBV29-1 and TRBJ2-7, with D maybe TRBD1 (6 bases). Germline V gene lookup returns CDR1 SQVTM and CDR2 ANQGSEA. The V gene lost 5 bases and the J gene lost 7 bases, with 12 bases spanning the gap. This CDR3 contains 11 residues. The CDR3 spells CSVRTAQEQYF. The CDR3 coding sequence is TGCAGCGTTAGGACAGCCCAGGAGCAGTACTTC.

J is TRBJ2-3 and V is TRBV6-6, with D perhaps being TRBD1 or TRBD2 (5 bases each). Between the trimmed V and J ends, which lost 7 bases and 10 bases, there was a span of 15 bases. Germline CDR1 and CDR2: MNHNY and SVGAGI (reference sequence). This CDR3 region has 12 residues. CDR3 sequence (DNA): TGTGCCAGCACCCCCCTCCGGGGCCCGCAGTATTTT. Its protein is CASTPLRGPQYF.

The chain joins TRBV5-4 to TRBJ2-7, with a tentative D call TRBD1 (6 bases). CDR3 size: 13 residues. Germline V gene sequence: CDR1 SGHNT, CDR2 YYREEE (reference sequence). Trimming stripped 7 bases from V and 3 bases from J, with 14 bases between. The CDR3 DNA reads TGTGCCAGCGCGGCAGGGGTAAACTACGAGCAGTACTTC. It yields the protein CASAAGVNYEQYF.

The table lists this clonotype with a few counts. The chain combines TRBV5-1 with TRBJ1-1; possible D gene TRBD1, 6 bases. The germline V and J ends were trimmed by 1 base and 10 bases, with 17 bases remaining between them. The CDR3 covers 14 residues. The germline V gene encodes CDR1 SGHRS and CDR2 YFSETQ. CDR3 sequence reads: CASSLTHRVWGAFF. CDR3 sequence (DNA): TGCGCCAGCAGCTTGACCCACAGGGTGTGGGGAGCTTTCTTT. The whole variable domain, filled in from reference TRBV5-1 and TRBJ1-1, reads KAGVTQTPRYLIKTRGQQVTLSCSPISGHRSVSWYQQTPGQGLQFLFEYFSETQRNKGNFPGRFSGRQFSNSRSEMNVSTLELGDSALYLCASSLTHRVWGAFFGQGTRLTVV.

The J gene is TRBJ2-1, the V gene TRBV20-1; 9 bases agree with TRBD1. Trimming removed 5 bases from V and 5 bases from J; junction bases left unmatched: 7. Germline values: CDR1 DFQATT, CDR2 SNEGSKA (reference sequence). CDR3 length equals 14 residues. CDR3 bases: TGCAGTGCTCCAAACGACAGGGGGGACAATGAGCAGTTCTTC. This gives the protein CSAPNDRGDNEQFF.

This clonotype showed up just once. The rearrangement links TRBV6-1 to TRBJ1-2; no firm D call. V was cut by 11 bases and J by 2 bases, with 12 bases left in between. Germline lookup yields CDR1 MNHNS and CDR2 SASEGT. The CDR3 sequence is 12 residues long. This chain's CDR3 is CAGRTVNYGYTF. The CDR3 bases are TGTGCCGGTCGTACGGTAAACTATGGCTACACCTTC.